This TCR beta chain stems from a study of blood T cell repertoires in COVID-19. Study-wide background: Sample material is recorded as cDNA or gDNA derived from T cells, B-cell-depleted T cells, or PBMCs.

The CDR3 loop spans 15 amino acids. J was trimmed by 4 bases and V by 2 bases; bases with no gene match: 3. The germline V gene has CDR1 SGHTA and CDR2 FQGNSA. In the original processing: Cell counts per sample came from amplifying reference gene primers. Data came from immunoSEQ multiplex PCR; TCRdb stores just in-frame clones and leaves some out. V, J and clone size were drawn from that table, and D and trimming were deduced from the DNA. The table lists under 250,000 clones, 85% to 90% of them singletons. This receptor was taken from a man at least 80 years old with acute or convalescent COVID-19. The specimen sequenced was peripheral blood. The chain recombines TRBV7-2 with TRBJ2-3, with 10 bases fitting TRBD1. This chain's CDR3 is CASSLMGQGPDTQYF. For the CDR3, the DNA is TGTGCCAGCAGCTTAATGGGACAGGGGCCAGATACGCAGTATTTT.